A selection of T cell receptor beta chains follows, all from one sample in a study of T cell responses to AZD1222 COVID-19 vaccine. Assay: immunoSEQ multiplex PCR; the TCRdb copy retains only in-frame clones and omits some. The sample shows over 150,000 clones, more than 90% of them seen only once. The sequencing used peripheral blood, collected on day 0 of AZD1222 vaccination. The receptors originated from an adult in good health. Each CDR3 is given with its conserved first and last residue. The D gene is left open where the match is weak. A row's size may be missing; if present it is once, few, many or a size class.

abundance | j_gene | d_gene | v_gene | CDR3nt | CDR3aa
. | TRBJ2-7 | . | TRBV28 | TGTGCCAGCAGTTTAGGAGCAAAGCAGTACTTC | CASSLGAKQYF
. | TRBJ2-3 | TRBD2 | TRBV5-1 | TGCGCCAGCAGGTGGAGCGGGAGTGGAGATACGCAGTATTTT | CASRWSGSGDTQYF
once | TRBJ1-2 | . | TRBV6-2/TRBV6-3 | TGTGCCAGCAGTTACTCGATCGGAGTCCTGGGGGGCTACACCTTC | CASSYSIGVLGGYTF
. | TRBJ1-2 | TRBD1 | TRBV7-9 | TGTGCCAGCAGCTTATTCCCGGACAGGGACGGGCGTGGCTACACCTTC | CASSLFPDRDGRGYTF
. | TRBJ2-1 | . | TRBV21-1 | TGTGCCAGCAGCAAACTCAACAATGAGCAGTTCTTC | CASSKLNNEQFF
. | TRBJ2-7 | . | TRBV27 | TGTGCCAGCAGTTTCAATCGGGGCTACTACGAGCAGTACTTC | CASSFNRGYYEQYF
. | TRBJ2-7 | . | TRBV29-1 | TGCAGCGCCGGATCGGGACACTACGAGCAGTACTTC | CSAGSGHYEQYF
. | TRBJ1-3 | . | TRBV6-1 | TGTGCCAGCAGTGAATCGGGACCTGGTGTCGGAAACACCATATATTTT | CASSESGPGVGNTIYF
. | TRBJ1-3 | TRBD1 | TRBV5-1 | TGCGCCAGCAGCTCACAGGGGACAGGAAACACCATATATTTT | CASSSQGTGNTIYF
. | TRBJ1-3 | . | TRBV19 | TGTGCCAGTAGTATTAATCCCGGGACATCTGGAAACACCATATATTTT | CASSINPGTSGNTIYF
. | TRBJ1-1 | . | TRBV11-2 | TGTGCCAGCAGGAGGGTGGGGAACACTGAAGCTTTCTTT | CASRRVGNTEAFF
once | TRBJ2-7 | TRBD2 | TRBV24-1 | TGTGCCACCAGTGATCTCATCGCGAGCGGGAGCTCCTACGAGCAGTACTTC | CATSDLIASGSSYEQYF
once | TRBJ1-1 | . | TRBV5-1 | TGCGCCAGCAGCATTTCGGAGGGGAGGGCTTTCTTT | CASSISEGRAFF
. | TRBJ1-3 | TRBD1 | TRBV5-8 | TGTGCCAGCAGCGTATCCGGGACAGGGGGCCGTGGAAACACCATATATTTT | CASSVSGTGGRGNTIYF
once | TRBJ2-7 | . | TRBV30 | TGTGCCTGGAGTGTACGGTGGCGGGGGCACCCCAACGAGCAGTACTTC | CAWSVRWRGHPNEQYF
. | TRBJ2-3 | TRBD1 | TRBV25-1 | TGTGCCAGCAGTGACCCAATCTCTGGACAGGGTGGTATGTATTTT | CASSDPISGQGGMYF
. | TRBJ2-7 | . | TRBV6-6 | TGTGCCAGCAGTTCCCGGGACACCTACGAGCAGTACTTC | CASSSRDTYEQYF
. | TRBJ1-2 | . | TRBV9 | TGTGCCAGCAGCGCGCCAGGCGGGGATGGCTACACCTTC | CASSAPGGDGYTF
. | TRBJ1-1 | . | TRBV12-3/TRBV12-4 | TGTGCCAGCAGTCGGCGGGGCATTGAAGCTTTCTTT | CASSRRGIEAFF
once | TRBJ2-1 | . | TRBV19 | TGTGCCAGTAGCCGGACATTCTACAATGAGCAGTTCTTC | CASSRTFYNEQFF
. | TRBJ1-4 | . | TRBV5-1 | TGCGCCAGCAGCTTGGACGGGGGCAAGGGTAAACTGTTTTTT | CASSLDGGKGKLFF
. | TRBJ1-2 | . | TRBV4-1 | TGCGCCAGCAGCCAAGAAGCTGTCTATGGCTACACCTTC | CASSQEAVYGYTF
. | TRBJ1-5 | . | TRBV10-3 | TGTGCCACGTCCGGGACTGCCGACAATCAGCCCCAGCATTTT | CATSGTADNQPQHF
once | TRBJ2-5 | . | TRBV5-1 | TGCGCCAGCAGCTTGGACGGTGAGACCCAGTACTTC | CASSLDGETQYF
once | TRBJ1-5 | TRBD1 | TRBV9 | TGTGCCAGCAGCGCTACAGGGGTTTCTCAGCCCCAGCATTTT | CASSATGVSQPQHF
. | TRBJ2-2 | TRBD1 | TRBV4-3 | TGCGCCAGCAGCCACCCTCCCGGGACAGCGAACACCGGGGAGCTGTTTTTT | CASSHPPGTANTGELFF
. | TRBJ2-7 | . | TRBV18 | TGTGCCAGCTCACCGAACCACGACTACGAGCAGTACTTC | CASSPNHDYEQYF
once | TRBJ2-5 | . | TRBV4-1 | TGCGCCAGCAGCCAAGAATTCTCGGAGACCCAGTACTTC | CASSQEFSETQYF
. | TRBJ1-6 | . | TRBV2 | TGTGCCGGCCGACAGGACTATTCACCCCTCCACTTT | CAGRQDYSPLHF
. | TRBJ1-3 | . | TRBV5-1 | TGCGCCAGCAGGCTTGAGGGACTCTCTGGAAACACCATATATTTT | CASRLEGLSGNTIYF
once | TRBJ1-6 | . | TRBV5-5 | TGTGCCAGCAGCTTGTATGGGGGCTCGGATTCACCCCTCCACTTT | CASSLYGGSDSPLHF
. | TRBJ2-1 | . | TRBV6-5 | TGTGCCAGCAGGCCGACAGGAAGCGATGAGCAGTTCTTC | CASRPTGSDEQFF
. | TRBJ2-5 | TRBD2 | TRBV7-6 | TGTGCCAGCAGCCTTAGCGGGAGGGCGGGAGAGACCCAGTACTTC | CASSLSGRAGETQYF
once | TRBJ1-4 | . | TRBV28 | TGTGCCAGCACGGTGAGTGAAGAAGAAAAACTGTTTTTT | CASTVSEEEKLFF
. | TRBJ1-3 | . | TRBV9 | TGTGCCAGCAGCGTAAGTCCGGCTGGAAACACCATATATTTT | CASSVSPAGNTIYF
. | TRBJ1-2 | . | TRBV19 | TGTGCCAGTAGTATCGCCTATGGCTACACCTTC | CASSIAYGYTF
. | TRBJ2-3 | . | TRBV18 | TGTGCCAGCTCAACAACCCACGGCCTGGACAGAATTGGTGGAGATACGCAGTATTTT | CASSTTHGLDRIGGDTQYF
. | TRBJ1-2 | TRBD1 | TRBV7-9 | TGTGCCAGCAGCTTATTGGGGAGACAGGGGGCGCATAACTATGGCTACACCTTC | CASSLLGRQGAHNYGYTF
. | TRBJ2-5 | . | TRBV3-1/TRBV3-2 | TGTGCCAGCAGCCAAGCCCTATCTAGAGAGACCCAGTACTTC | CASSQALSRETQYF
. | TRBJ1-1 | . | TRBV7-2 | TGTGCCAGCAGCTTAGTCGTCGCAGGTCTCATGAACACTGAAGCTTTCTTT | CASSLVVAGLMNTEAFF
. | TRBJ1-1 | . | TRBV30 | TGTGCCTGGACCCAGGACAGTTTCCCAGGACTCGTGAACACTGAAGCTTTCTTT | CAWTQDSFPGLVNTEAFF
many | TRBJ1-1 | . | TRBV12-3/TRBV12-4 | TGTGCCAGCAGTTTTATATGGTCGGAGGGGGCTTTCTTT | CASSFIWSEGAFF
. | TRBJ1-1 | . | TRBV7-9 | TGTGCCAGCAGCTCCAATACGGGGGACACTGAAGCTTTCTTT | CASSSNTGDTEAFF
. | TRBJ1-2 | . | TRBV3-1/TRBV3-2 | TGTGCCAGCAGCCAAGAACCGGTCAGAAAGGGCTTCAACTATGGCTACACCTTC | CASSQEPVRKGFNYGYTF
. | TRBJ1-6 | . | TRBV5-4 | TGTGCCAGCAGCGAGGGCGGGTGGAGCTCCTATAATTCACCCCTCCACTTT | CASSEGGWSSYNSPLHF
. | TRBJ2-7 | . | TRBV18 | TGTGCCAGCTCACTCGGGCAGGGGTCCGGTTCCTACGAGCAGTACTTC | CASSLGQGSGSYEQYF